This T cell receptor beta chain was identified in a study of a mutant IDH1 vaccine in newly diagnosed glioma. Study-wide points: The occurrence of vaccine-induced immune responses was seen in 93.3% of patients.

Trimming cost V 5 bases and J 0 bases, with 8 bases left between them. The CDR3 has 12 amino acids. The germline V gene encodes CDR1 SQVTM and CDR2 ANQGSEA. Remarks on this clone: No antigen is known for it.

This table comes from immunoSEQ multiplex PCR, and its TCRdb copy is limited to in-frame clones, with some not included. The sample contains tens of thousands of clones, approximately 71% of which appear only once. Stated time point: week 47, end of study. In every dose of vaccine, 300 ug of mutant IDH1 20-mer peptide was given alongside topical imiquimod. The clonotype comes from a man aged 45-65 years with glioma. This material consisted of PBMCs, taken from a glioma patient whose treatment included an IDH1 peptide vaccine. V is TRBV29-1 and J is TRBJ2-7, with D possibly matching TRBD1 (6 bases). This CDR3 reads CSVQGSSYEQYF. As DNA, the CDR3 is TGCAGCGTTCAGGGGAGCTCCTACGAGCAGTACTTC.